Below, 25 T cell receptor beta chains from the same sample are listed, as sequenced in a study of T cell responses to AZD1222 COVID-19 vaccine. Clones were read by immunoSEQ multiplex PCR, and TCRdb kept only the in-frame ones, dropping some. The top ten hold 2.5% to 4% of the sample, which has approximately 140,000 clones, more than 85% seen once. Sequenced here: peripheral blood, sampled on day 0 of AZD1222 vaccination. The receptor set was obtained from an adult in good health.

This chain uses TRBV7-8 with TRBJ2-1; D is perhaps TRBD2 (6 bases). Trimming removed 5 bases from V and 8 bases from J, with 13 bases in between. Germline CDR1 reads SGHVS; CDR2 reads FQNEAQ. The CDR3 length is 13 residues. This chain's CDR3 is CASSLGLGDEQFF. In DNA form, the CDR3 reads TGTGCCAGCAGCCTGGGACTGGGAGATGAGCAGTTCTTC.

The V and J genes are TRBV11-3 and TRBJ1-3; possible D gene TRBD1, 5 bases. The CDR3 loop spans 16 amino acids. Deletions cut 4 bases from V and 3 bases from J, with 16 bases between. Germline V gene lookup returns CDR1 SGHNT and CDR2 YENEEA. In nucleotides, the CDR3 is TGTGCCAGCAGCTCACGGGGAAGGGGCTTTGGAAACACCATATATTTT. It is translated as CASSSRGRGFGNTIYF.

The rearrangement links TRBV7-2 to TRBJ2-3; D is uncertain. Germline V lookup: CDR1 SGHTA, CDR2 FQGNSA. CDR3 length: 12 residues. V lost 8 bases to trimming and J lost 4 bases, with 10 bases between them. The CDR3 DNA is TGTGCCAGCGAGCGAGTCGCAGATACGCAGTATTTT. Amino acid sequence: CASERVADTQYF.

The rearrangement uses TRBV30 and TRBJ1-1; 7 bases agree with TRBD1. J was trimmed by 5 bases and V by 5 bases; bases with no gene match: 2. Germline lookup yields CDR1 GTSNPN and CDR2 SVGIG (reference sequence). This CDR3 has 11 residues. CDR3 DNA sequence: TGTGCCTGGTCGGGACAGACTGAAGCTTTCTTT. Its translation: CAWSGQTEAFF. The full variable domain, in which reference TRBV30 and TRBJ1-1 provide the parts outside the CDR3, is SQTIHQWPATLVQPVGSPLSLECTVEGTSNPNLYWYRQAAGRGLQLLFYSVGIGQISSEVPQNLSASRPQDRQFILSSKKLLLSDSGFYLCAWSGQTEAFFGQGTRLTVV.

This clone came up a few times. V is TRBV19 and J is TRBJ2-1, with 9 bases aligning to TRBD2. The junction had 2 bases not matched to a gene; V was cut back by 4 bases and J by 1 base. The CDR3 loop spans 15 amino acids. Germline assignment: CDR1 LNHDA and CDR2 SQIVND (reference sequence). DNA for the CDR3: TGTGCCAGTAGTACTAGCGGGGTTTCCTACAATGAGCAGTTCTTC. This encodes CASSTSGVSYNEQFF.

The chain is built from TRBV6-2 or TRBV6-3 and TRBJ2-2; 14 nucleotides align to TRBD2. Germline V lookup: CDR1 MNHEY, CDR2 SVGEGT. The V gene end was trimmed by 4 bases and the J gene end by 6 bases; junction bases not matched to a gene: 13. The CDR3 spans 19 residues. The CDR3 region has the DNA TGTGCCAGCAGTTCACCGGGACTAGCGGGAGCTTTTTCTCCCGGGGAGCTGTTTTTT. Its protein product is CASSSPGLAGAFSPGELFF.

This clone appeared a few times. The CDR3 region has the DNA TGTGCCTGGAGGACTGTAGAGATGGGTGAAAAACTGTTTTTT. It yields the protein CAWRTVEMGEKLFF. The chain uses TRBV30 and TRBJ1-4; D call uncertain. This CDR3 contains 14 residues. Germline CDR1 and CDR2: GTSNPN and SVGIG (reference sequence). V was pared by 3 bases and J by 7 bases, with 15 bases between.

The chain has TRBV10-1 and TRBJ1-1; D might be TRBD1 (6 bases). In germline, CDR1 is WNHNN, CDR2 SYGVQD (reference sequence). With 8 bases removed from V and 7 bases from J, the gap between germline ends came to 17 bases. The CDR3 sequence is 13 residues long. CDR3 amino acids: CASGWGGMGEAFF. As DNA, the CDR3 is TGCGCCAGCGGGTGGGGGGGCATGGGTGAAGCTTTCTTT.

This chain joins TRBV5-4 and TRBJ1-2; TRBD1 matches at 7 bases. Trimming removed 4 bases from V and 8 bases from J; junction bases left unmatched: 8. This CDR3 is 13 amino acids long. Germline V gene sequence: CDR1 SGHNT, CDR2 YYREEE (reference sequence). The CDR3 loop reads CASSHGQVRGYTF. The CDR3 bases are TGTGCCAGCAGCCACGGACAGGTTAGGGGCTACACCTTC.

The V gene is TRBV4-2, the J gene TRBJ2-5; 8 positions match TRBD2. This CDR3 is 16 amino acids long. Germline V gives CDR1 LGHNA, CDR2 YNFKEQ. The trim removed 4 bases at V and 0 bases at J, leaving 7 bases unmatched. CDR3 in DNA: TGTGCCAGCAGCCCGCTCATAGCGGGGTACCAAGAGACCCAGTACTTC. Protein: CASSPLIAGYQETQYF.

The gene calls are TRBV12-3 or TRBV12-4 and TRBJ1-5; 9 bases match TRBD1. V was clipped by 6 bases and J by 5 bases; unmatched bases: 2. The CDR3 extends over 13 amino acids. The CDR3 spells CASRRTGDQPQHF. CDR3 nucleotides: TGTGCCAGCAGACGGACAGGGGATCAGCCCCAGCATTTT.

V is TRBV7-2 and J is TRBJ2-5; D uncertain. The V gene's germline CDR1 is SGHTA and CDR2 FQGNSA. V was cut by 5 bases and J by 7 bases, with 23 bases left in between. This CDR3 is built from 16 residues. CDR3 protein: CASSPLGPAVPGTQYF. DNA for the CDR3: TGTGCCAGCAGCCCCCTCGGACCCGCCGTTCCGGGGACCCAGTACTTC.

This chain joins TRBV28 and TRBJ1-1, with D unresolved. The ends were cut back, 3 bases at V and 1 base at J, with 6 bases in the middle. CDR1 is MDHEN and CDR2 is SYDVKM in the germline V gene. This CDR3 is built from 13 residues. CDR3 sequence reads: CASSFEENTEAFF. The CDR3, as DNA: TGTGCCAGCAGTTTCGAGGAGAACACTGAAGCTTTCTTT.

J is TRBJ2-7 and V is TRBV6-2 or TRBV6-3; D gene uncertain. V lost 2 bases to trimming and J lost 0 bases, with 5 bases between them. Germline V gives CDR1 MNHEY, CDR2 SVGEGT. The CDR3 length is 13 residues. Here the CDR3 DNA reads TGTGCCAGCAGTTACCCTAGCTCCTACGAGCAGTACTTC. It yields the protein CASSYPSSYEQYF.

The chain uses TRBV6-5 and TRBJ1-4; no clear D gene. V was pared by 5 bases and J by 7 bases, with 17 bases between. Germline-derived CDR1 and CDR2 are MNHEY and SVGAGI. The CDR3 totals 15 residues. The CDR3 coding sequence is TGTGCCAGCAGTCATCCGGACCCGCATGGTGAAAAACTGTTTTTT. Protein product: CASSHPDPHGEKLFF.

V gene TRBV7-3 combines with J gene TRBJ1-1; D gene ambiguous. V gave up 1 base and J gave up 0 bases, with 6 bases separating them. This CDR3 contains 14 residues. CDR1 is SGHTA, CDR2 FQGTGA, per germline. The DNA of the CDR3 is TGTGCCAGCAGCTTAAGGGCGGTGAACACTGAAGCTTTCTTT. Translation gives CASSLRAVNTEAFF. Complete variable domain (other parts from reference TRBV7-3 and TRBJ1-1): GAGVSQTPSNKVTEKGKYVELRCDPISGHTALYWYRQSLGQGPEFLIYFQGTGAADDSGLPNDRFFAVRPEGSVSTLKIQRTERGDSAVYLCASSLRAVNTEAFFGQGTRLTVV.

V is TRBV6-2 or TRBV6-3 and J is TRBJ1-4, with D possibly being TRBD1 (6 bases). CDR3 size: 15 residues. Trimming removed 5 bases from V and 3 bases from J, with 13 bases in between. Germline values: CDR1 MNHEY, CDR2 SVGEGT. The chain's CDR3 is CASSNPTGSNEKLFF. CDR3 coding DNA: TGTGCCAGCAGTAACCCAACAGGGTCTAATGAAAAACTGTTTTTT.

CDR3 sequence reads: CASTEGLNTEAFF. The CDR3, as DNA: TGTGCCAGCACCGAGGGACTAAACACTGAAGCTTTCTTT. The V and J genes are TRBV12-3 or TRBV12-4 and TRBJ1-1; D might be TRBD1 (5 bases). The CDR3 is 13 residues long. V lost 7 bases, J lost 2 bases, and 11 bases lay in between.

The J gene is TRBJ2-2, the V gene TRBV7-6; 12 nucleotides match TRBD1. There are 17 residues in the CDR3. CDR1 is SGHVS, CDR2 FNYEAQ, per germline. Trimming took 5 bases from V and 4 from J; bases not matched to a gene: 8. CDR3 sequence: CASSARDRGRITGELFF. CDR3 DNA: TGTGCCAGCAGCGCCCGGGACAGGGGGCGAATCACCGGGGAGCTGTTTTTT.

The V gene is TRBV10-3, the J gene TRBJ1-1; D is unresolved. V lost 0 bases and J lost 4, with 6 bases in between. This CDR3 has 13 residues. Germline assignment: CDR1 ENHRY and CDR2 SYGVKD. The CDR3 loop reads CAISESGATEAFF. The CDR3 region has the DNA TGTGCCATCAGTGAGTCCGGTGCCACTGAAGCTTTCTTT.

The rearrangement links TRBV7-9 to TRBJ2-1; the D gene is possibly TRBD2 (5 bases). Germline CDR1 and CDR2: SEHNR and FQNEAQ (reference sequence). The CDR3 spans 17 residues. V was shortened by 5 bases and J by 0 bases, with 17 bases between the two germline ends. The CDR3, as DNA: TGTGCCAGCAGCCCCTCGAGGGCGGGCACCTCCTACAATGAGCAGTTCTTC. This gives the protein CASSPSRAGTSYNEQFF.

This sequence joins TRBV11-3 and TRBJ1-2; D is uncertain. Germline V gene lookup returns CDR1 SGHNT and CDR2 YENEEA. The CDR3 is 14 amino acids. The ends were cut back, 5 bases at V and 3 bases at J, with 13 bases in the middle. CDR3 protein: CASSRAWLDYGYTF. The DNA of the CDR3 is TGTGCCAGCAGCCGGGCGTGGCTCGACTATGGCTACACCTTC.

The rearrangement links TRBV4-1 to TRBJ2-2; 10 bases align to TRBD1. Trimming cost V 1 base and J 4 bases; bases outside gene matches: 3. Germline V gives CDR1 MGHRA, CDR2 YSYEKL. The CDR3 totals 16 residues. CDR3 sequence: CASSQGQGALTGELFF. CDR3 DNA sequence: TGCGCCAGCAGCCAAGGACAGGGGGCCCTCACCGGGGAGCTGTTTTTT.

For the CDR3, the DNA is TGTGCCAGTAGGGCTGGCGTGAACACTGAAGCTTTCTTT. Encoded protein: CASRAGVNTEAFF. The gene calls are TRBV19 and TRBJ1-1, with D unclear. There are 13 residues in the CDR3. Between the trimmed V and J ends, which lost 6 bases and 0 bases, there was a span of 8 bases. CDR1 and CDR2 (germline): LNHDA, SQIVND (reference sequence).

The genes are TRBV30 and TRBJ1-1; D may be TRBD1 (6 bases). This CDR3 is built from 13 residues. Germline assignment: CDR1 GTSNPN and CDR2 SVGIG (reference sequence). V gave up 4 bases and J gave up 1 base, with 10 bases separating them. In DNA, the CDR3 is TGTGCCTGGACAAGGGGGGGGAACACTGAAGCTTTCTTT. Residues: CAWTRGGNTEAFF.